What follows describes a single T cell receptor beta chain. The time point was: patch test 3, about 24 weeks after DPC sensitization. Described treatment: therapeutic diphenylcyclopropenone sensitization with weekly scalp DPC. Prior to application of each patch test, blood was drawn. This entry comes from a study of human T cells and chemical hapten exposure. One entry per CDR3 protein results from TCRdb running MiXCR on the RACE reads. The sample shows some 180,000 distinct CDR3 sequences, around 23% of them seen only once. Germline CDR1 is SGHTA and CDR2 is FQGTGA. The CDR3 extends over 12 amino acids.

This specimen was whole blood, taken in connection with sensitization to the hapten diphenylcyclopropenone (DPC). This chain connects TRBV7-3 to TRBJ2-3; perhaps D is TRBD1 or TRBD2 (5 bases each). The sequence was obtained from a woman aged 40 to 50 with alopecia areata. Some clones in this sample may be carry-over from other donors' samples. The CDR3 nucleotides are TGTGCTACGGGACCAGACACAGATACGCAGTATTTT. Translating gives CATGPDTDTQYF.